Each of the 15 T cell receptor beta chains below was sequenced from the same sample in a study of blood T cell repertoires in COVID-19. The assay was immunoSEQ multiplex PCR, and TCRdb's table has in-frame clones only and misses some. This sample has roughly 410,000 clones, with roughly 90% found just once. The sample comprised peripheral blood. All receptors come from a man in his forties with acute or convalescent COVID-19.

The J gene is TRBJ1-6, the V gene TRBV30; 9 nucleotides match TRBD1. Germline CDR1 GTSNPN, CDR2 SVGIG (reference sequence). Trimming removed 3 bases from V and 8 bases from J; junction bases left unmatched: 2. This CDR3 is 13 amino acids long. Written as DNA, the CDR3 is TGTGCCTGGAGGGACAGGGGAGATTCACCCCTCCACTTT. Translated: CAWRDRGDSPLHF.

CDR3 in amino acids: CASTEPGLVNNEQFF. In DNA, the CDR3 is TGTGCCAGCACCGAACCGGGACTAGTTAACAATGAGCAGTTCTTC. The J gene is TRBJ2-1, the V gene TRBV28, with 8 bases aligning to TRBD2. CDR1 MDHEN and CDR2 SYDVKM come from the germline V gene. The CDR3 length is 15 residues. With V trimmed by 7 bases and J by 5 bases, 10 bases remained unmatched.

The rearrangement uses TRBV7-2 and TRBJ2-1, with D tentatively TRBD2 (5 bases). This CDR3 spans 17 amino acids. Per germline, CDR1 SGHTA and CDR2 FQGNSA. Trimming cost V 4 bases and J 0 bases, with 16 bases left between them. For the CDR3, the DNA is TGTGCCAGCAGCTACCGGATCCAGCGGTACTCCTACAATGAGCAGTTCTTC. Translating gives CASSYRIQRYSYNEQFF.

This clone was seen only once. V usage is TRBV30 and J usage is TRBJ2-2, with D possibly matching TRBD2 (5 bases). V was pared by 0 bases and J by 3 bases, with 14 bases between. This CDR3 is built from 16 residues. Germline assignment: CDR1 GTSNPN and CDR2 SVGIG (reference sequence). The DNA for the CDR3 is TGTGCCTGGAGTGTAATGAGCGGCCTTTACACCGGGGAGCTGTTTTTT. Its protein is CAWSVMSGLYTGELFF.

The V and J genes are TRBV28 and TRBJ2-5; 14 bases map to TRBD2. Germline V gene sequence: CDR1 MDHEN, CDR2 SYDVKM. The V segment lost 7 bases and the J segment 7 bases; nucleotides outside the gene matches: 11. The CDR3 runs 16 residues. The CDR3 sequence is CASTLPGLAGVGTQYF. CDR3 DNA sequence: TGTGCCAGCACCCTCCCGGGACTAGCGGGAGTTGGGACCCAGTACTTC.

This rearrangement joins TRBV9 to TRBJ2-7, with TRBD2 identical over 8 bases. This CDR3 is built from 16 residues. The germline gives CDR1 SGDLS, CDR2 YYNGEE. V lost 4 bases to trimming and J lost 4 bases; unmatched junction nucleotides: 13. The CDR3 loop is CASSRGGGRASYEQYF. The CDR3 nucleotides read TGTGCCAGCAGCCGGGGGGGCGGGAGAGCGAGTTACGAGCAGTACTTC.

The chain combines TRBV19 with TRBJ1-1; perhaps TRBD1 as D (6 bases). The germline gives CDR1 LNHDA, CDR2 SQIVND (reference sequence). CDR3 length equals 14 residues. V lost 5 bases, J lost 2 bases, and 12 bases lay in between. CDR3 in amino acids: CASSSQGGNTEAFF. CDR3 sequence (DNA): TGTGCCAGTAGTTCACAGGGTGGCAACACTGAAGCTTTCTTT.

V is TRBV21-1 and J is TRBJ1-2; the table's TRBD1 call for D was not verified on the DNA. TRBV21-1 has pseudogene status. This CDR3 is built from 16 residues. The CDR3 DNA sequence: TGTGCCAGCAGCAGACCCTCAGGGGGCCGGGACTATGGCTACACCTTC. It encodes CASSRPSGGRDYGYTF.

The CDR3 sequence: CASSLTRVGYTF. CDR3 sequence (DNA): TGTGCCAGCAGTTTAACCAGGGTTGGCTACACCTTC. The V gene is TRBV28, the J gene TRBJ1-2; possible D gene TRBD1, 5 bases. Trimming stripped 2 bases from V and 7 bases from J, with 8 bases between. This CDR3 is 12 amino acids long. Looked up from germline, CDR1 is MDHEN and CDR2 is SYDVKM.

The rearrangement uses TRBV30 and TRBJ2-7, with 10 nucleotides matching TRBD1. Germline CDR1 is GTSNPN and CDR2 is SVGIG (reference sequence). Unmatched junction bases numbered 9, after V lost 0 bases and J lost 7 bases. The CDR3 has 15 amino acids. In nucleotides, the CDR3 is TGTGCCTGGAGTGTAGGGGGGACAGGGGCCCCAGAGCAGTACTTC. It yields the protein CAWSVGGTGAPEQYF.

This rearrangement joins TRBV15 to TRBJ1-4; 9 bases align to TRBD1. CDR3 length equals 14 residues. V gave up 5 bases and J gave up 6 bases; unmatched junction bases: 4. Germline-derived CDR1 and CDR2 are LNHNV and YYDKDF (reference sequence). The CDR3 DNA follows: TGTGCCACCAGCGACAGGGGGAACCATGAAAAACTGTTTTTT. Translation: CATSDRGNHEKLFF. Based on the CDR3 plus reference TRBV15 and TRBJ1-4, the full variable domain is DAMVIQNPRYQVTQFGKPVTLSCSQTLNHNVMYWYQQKSSQAPKLLFHYYDKDFNNEADTPDNFQSRRPNTSFCFLDIRSPGLGDTAMYLCATSDRGNHEKLFFGSGTQLSVL.

The chain carries TRBV2 and TRBJ2-1, with TRBD1 identical over 10 bases. This CDR3 spans 14 amino acids. Germline CDR1 is SNHLY and CDR2 is FYNNEI. Germline trimming cut 6 bases from V and 7 bases from J; bases unmatched to any gene: 6. CDR3: CASSRDRGMNEQFF. The CDR3 region has the DNA TGTGCCAGCAGCCGGGACAGGGGTATGAATGAGCAGTTCTTC.

This chain connects TRBV7-9 to TRBJ2-5; perhaps TRBD1 as D (5 bases). Germline-derived CDR1 and CDR2 are SEHNR and FQNEAQ (reference sequence). The CDR3 has 14 residues. V was shortened by 5 bases and J by 4 bases, with 14 bases between the two germline ends. The CDR3 region is CASSHTRGIETQYF. Here the CDR3 DNA reads TGTGCCAGCAGCCATACAAGGGGCATAGAGACCCAGTACTTC.

The chain recombines TRBV5-6 with TRBJ1-1; no clear D gene. This CDR3 is 15 amino acids long. Germline loops: CDR1 SGHDT, CDR2 YYEEEE. V lost 0 bases, J lost 1 base, and 10 bases lay in between. This chain's CDR3 is CASSLGGWRNTEAFF. CDR3 sequence (DNA): TGTGCCAGCAGCTTGGGAGGTTGGCGGAACACTGAAGCTTTCTTT.

This clone came up a few times. The chain links TRBV6-1 to TRBJ1-1, with D possibly TRBD1 on 6 matching bases. Germline V gives CDR1 MNHNS, CDR2 SASEGT. CDR3 length: 16 amino acids. V was trimmed by 2 bases and J by 5 bases, leaving 18 bases between them. This CDR3 is CASSERSWQGRTEAFF. The DNA for the CDR3 is TGTGCCAGCAGTGAAAGGTCGTGGCAGGGGCGAACTGAAGCTTTCTTT.